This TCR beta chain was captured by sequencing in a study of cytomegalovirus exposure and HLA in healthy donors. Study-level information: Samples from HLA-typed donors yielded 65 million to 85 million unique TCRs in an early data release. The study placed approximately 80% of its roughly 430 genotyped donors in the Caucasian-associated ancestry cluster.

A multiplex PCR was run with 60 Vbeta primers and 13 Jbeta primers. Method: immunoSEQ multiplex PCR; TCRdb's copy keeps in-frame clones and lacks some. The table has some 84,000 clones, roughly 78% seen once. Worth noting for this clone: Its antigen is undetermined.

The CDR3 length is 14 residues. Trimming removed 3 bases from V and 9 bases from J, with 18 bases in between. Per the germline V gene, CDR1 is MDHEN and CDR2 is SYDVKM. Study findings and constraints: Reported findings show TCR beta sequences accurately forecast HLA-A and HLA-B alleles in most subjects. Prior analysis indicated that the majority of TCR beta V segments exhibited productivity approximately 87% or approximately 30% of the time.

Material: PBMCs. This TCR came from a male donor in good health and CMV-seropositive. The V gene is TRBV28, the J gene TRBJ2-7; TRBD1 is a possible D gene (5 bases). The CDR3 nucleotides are TGTGCCAGCAGTTTCACAGGAATGCGATTCGGGCAGTACTTC. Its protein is CASSFTGMRFGQYF.